The 18 T cell receptor beta chains listed next were all sequenced from one sample in a study of blood T cells in healthy people across ages. A second PCR, run for roughly 7 to 11 cycles, used a sample-barcoded 5' primer plus a J-beta primer mix. Using its own MiXCR run on the 5' RACE reads, TCRdb lists one record per CDR3 protein. The data show about 1,500,000 distinct CDR3 sequences, 28% seen once. Sequenced sample: blood. These receptors all come from a woman aged 30 to 39 in good health.

The V call is TRBV28, the J call TRBJ2-7; D not certain. Per germline, CDR1 MDHEN and CDR2 SYDVKM. The CDR3 sequence is 16 residues long. Trimming left V 6 bases short and J 2 bases short, with 20 bases between. The DNA of the CDR3 is TGTGCCAGCAGCCCCACCGGGCCGAGGAGTACCTACGAGCAGTACTTC. Amino acid sequence: CASSPTGPRSTYEQYF.

The table lists this clonotype with a few counts. V gene TRBV4-1 combines with J gene TRBJ1-5, with TRBD1 as a possible D gene (6 bases). Germline CDR1 MGHRA, CDR2 YSYEKL. CDR3 length equals 16 residues. Between the trimmed V and J ends, which lost 1 base and 0 bases, there was a span of 10 bases. CDR3 protein: CASSQGGPTSNQPQHF. CDR3 in DNA: TGCGCCAGCAGCCAAGGGGGGCCTACTAGCAATCAGCCCCAGCATTTT.

In this sample, this clonotype turned up many times. This chain uses TRBV5-4 with TRBJ2-6; TRBD1 might be the D (6 bases). The germline V gene has CDR1 SGHNT and CDR2 YYREEE (reference sequence). The CDR3 extends over 12 amino acids. V was pared by 4 bases and J by 9 bases, with 8 bases between. The CDR3 bases are TGTGCCAGCAGCGGGGGCGACAACGTCCTGACTTTC. This gives the protein CASSGGDNVLTF.

V is TRBV5-5 and J is TRBJ2-2; the D is unclear. Germline-derived CDR1 and CDR2 are SGHKS and YYEKEE (reference sequence). V was shortened by 0 bases and J by 2 bases, with 14 bases between the two germline ends. The CDR3 runs to 17 residues. In nucleotides, the CDR3 is TGTGCCAGCAGCTTGGCCTCGCAGGTCTTTAACACCGGGGAGCTGTTTTTT. Its translation is CASSLASQVFNTGELFF. Supplemented by reference TRBV5-5 and TRBJ2-2, the full variable domain reads DAGVTQSPTHLIKTRGQQVTLRCSPISGHKSVSWYQQVLGQGPQFIFQYYEKEERGRGNFPDRFSARQFPNYSSELNVNALLLGDSALYLCASSLASQVFNTGELFFGEGSRLTVL.

This clonotype appeared a few times. The J gene is TRBJ2-5, the V gene TRBV14, with TRBD2 matching over 9 bases. CDR1 is SGHDN and CDR2 is FVKESK in the germline V gene. The CDR3 has 17 residues. V lost 1 base and J lost 1; bases outside the gene matches: 7. The CDR3 DNA follows: TGTGCCAGCAGCCAAGGAGCTCTAGCGGGACCCCAAGAGACCCAGTACTTC. Amino acids: CASSQGALAGPQETQYF.

This clonotype was observed a few times. This clone may be a read error of a much larger clone one base away. This chain links TRBV12-3 or TRBV12-4 with TRBJ2-5; D possibly corresponds to TRBD1 (5 bases). Gene TRBJ2-1 matches the end of the DNA better, so the J call may be wrong. The CDR3 sequence is 13 residues long. CDR3 protein: CASSGQAQETQFF. DNA for the CDR3: TGTGCCAGCAGTGGACAAGCCCAAGAGACCCAGTTCTTC.

This clonotype was observed many times. The chain has TRBV29-1 and TRBJ2-3, with 8 bases lining up with TRBD1. V shed 5 bases, J shed 4 bases, and the junction held 2 bases outside the gene matches. Looked up from germline, CDR1 is SQVTM and CDR2 is ANQGSEA. The CDR3 has 12 amino acids. The CDR3 region is CSVSTGADTQYF. In DNA form, the CDR3 reads TGCAGCGTTTCGACAGGGGCAGATACGCAGTATTTT.

This clonotype was counted a few times. The chain is built from TRBV12-3 or TRBV12-4 and TRBJ2-1; D may match TRBD1 or TRBD2 (5 bases each). The V and J ends lost 6 bases and 7 bases respectively, with 25 bases between them. The CDR3 covers 17 residues. CDR3 sequence reads: CASRSLRDPGLRNEQFF. Written as DNA, the CDR3 is TGTGCCAGCAGATCGCTCCGGGACCCGGGGTTGAGGAATGAGCAGTTCTTC.

This rearrangement joins TRBV2 to TRBJ1-1, with unresolved D. Trimming took off 2 bases at V and 0 bases at J, with 4 bases between the two ends. Germline loops: CDR1 SNHLY, CDR2 FYNNEI. The CDR3 is 13 residues long. In DNA, the CDR3 is TGTGCCAGCAGTGAATACATGAACACTGAAGCTTTCTTT. Its translation: CASSEYMNTEAFF.

J is TRBJ2-7 and V is TRBV28; tentatively, D is TRBD2 (6 bases). CDR3 length: 13 amino acids. V was pared by 6 bases and J by 9 bases, with 18 bases between. CDR1 is MDHEN, CDR2 SYDVKM, per germline. CDR3: CASSLRGRHAQYF. In DNA, the CDR3 is TGTGCCAGCAGCCTCCGTGGGAGGCACGCGCAGTACTTC.

Comments on this clonotype: A much larger clone sits a single nucleotide away, making a read error possible. This chain uses TRBV12-3 or TRBV12-4 with TRBJ2-1; the match to TRBD2 covers 12 bases. The CDR3 has 15 residues. The CDR3 DNA sequence: TGTGCCAGCAGTTCTCCGGGACTAGCGGGCAATGGGCAGTTCTTC. Residues: CASSSPGLAGNGQFF.

This clonotype has a handful of counts. The chain is built from TRBV20-1 and TRBJ1-5; a possible D gene is TRBD1 (5 bases). This CDR3 is 15 amino acids long. V was pared by 1 base and J by 3 bases, with 13 bases between. Germline-derived CDR1 and CDR2 are DFQATT and SNEGSKA (reference sequence). CDR3 sequence (DNA): TGCAGTGCTAGAGGCTACGGGGGATCCAATCAGCCCCAGCATTTT. Its protein is CSARGYGGSNQPQHF.

V usage is TRBV3-1 and J usage is TRBJ2-3; 8 nucleotides line up with TRBD1. The trim removed 4 bases at V and 6 bases at J, leaving 6 bases unmatched. The V gene's germline CDR1 is LGHDT and CDR2 YNNKEL (reference sequence). The CDR3 extends over 14 amino acids. CDR3 nucleotide sequence: TGTGCCAGCAGCCGCGGGACAGGTGGGGATACGCAGTATTTT. The encoded protein is CASSRGTGGDTQYF.

This clonotype was counted only a few times. The chain is built from TRBV15 and TRBJ2-7; the D is unclear. Trimming removed 6 bases from V and 3 bases from J, with 18 bases in between. Germline values: CDR1 LNHNV, CDR2 YYDKDF (reference sequence). The CDR3 is 15 amino acids. The CDR3 protein is CATRYNCQANYEQYF. CDR3 DNA sequence: TGTGCCACCAGATACAATTGCCAGGCGAACTACGAGCAGTACTTC.

The chain is built from TRBV18 and TRBJ2-4, with 8 bases matching TRBD1. The V gene end was trimmed by 5 bases and the J gene end by 13 bases; junction bases not matched to a gene: 19. The CDR3 has 16 amino acids. Per the germline V gene, CDR1 is KGHSH and CDR2 is LQKENI. CDR3 in amino acids: CASSSLQDRADNEQYF. The DNA for the CDR3 is TGTGCCAGCTCATCTCTTCAGGACAGGGCTGACAATGAGCAGTACTTC.

This rearrangement joins TRBV2 to TRBJ2-7; the D gene is possibly TRBD2 (6 bases). Germline CDR1 SNHLY, CDR2 FYNNEI. V dropped 1 base and J dropped 3 bases, with 16 bases sitting between them. The CDR3 consists of 16 residues. CDR3 protein: CASSEGSGSSRYEQYF. CDR3 bases: TGTGCCAGCAGTGAAGGTAGCGGCAGCTCCCGCTACGAGCAGTACTTC.

The V and J genes are TRBV4-1 and TRBJ2-1; 9 bases fit TRBD2. CDR1 MGHRA and CDR2 YSYEKL come from the germline V gene. The CDR3 totals 15 residues. After removal of 1 base from V and 10 bases from J, the junction contained 8 bases not matched to a gene. Here the CDR3 reads CASSQVASGNQEQFF. As DNA, the CDR3 is TGCGCCAGCAGCCAAGTGGCTAGCGGGAATCAGGAGCAGTTCTTC.

This rearrangement joins TRBV15 to TRBJ1-1, with D possibly being TRBD1 (5 bases). The CDR3 runs to 12 residues. Germline V gene lookup returns CDR1 LNHNV and CDR2 YYDKDF (reference sequence). Trimming pared 0 bases from V and 11 bases from J, leaving 10 bases between. CDR3 coding DNA: TGTGCCACCAGCAGAGATTCGACAGTGGCTTTCTTT. It yields the protein CATSRDSTVAFF.